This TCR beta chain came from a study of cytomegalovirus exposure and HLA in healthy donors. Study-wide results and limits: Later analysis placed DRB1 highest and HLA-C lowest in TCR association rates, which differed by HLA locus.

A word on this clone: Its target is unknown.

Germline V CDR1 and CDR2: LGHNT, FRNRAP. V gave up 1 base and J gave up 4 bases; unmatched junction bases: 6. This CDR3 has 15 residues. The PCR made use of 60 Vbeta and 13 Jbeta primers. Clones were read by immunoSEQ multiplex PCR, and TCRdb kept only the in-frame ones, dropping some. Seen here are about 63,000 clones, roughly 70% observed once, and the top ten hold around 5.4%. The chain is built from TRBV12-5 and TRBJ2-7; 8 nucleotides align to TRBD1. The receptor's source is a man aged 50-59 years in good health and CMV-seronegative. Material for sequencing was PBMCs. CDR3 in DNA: TGTGCTAGTGGTTTGGGGGCAGGGGGCTTTTACGAGCAGTACTTC. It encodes CASGLGAGGFYEQYF.